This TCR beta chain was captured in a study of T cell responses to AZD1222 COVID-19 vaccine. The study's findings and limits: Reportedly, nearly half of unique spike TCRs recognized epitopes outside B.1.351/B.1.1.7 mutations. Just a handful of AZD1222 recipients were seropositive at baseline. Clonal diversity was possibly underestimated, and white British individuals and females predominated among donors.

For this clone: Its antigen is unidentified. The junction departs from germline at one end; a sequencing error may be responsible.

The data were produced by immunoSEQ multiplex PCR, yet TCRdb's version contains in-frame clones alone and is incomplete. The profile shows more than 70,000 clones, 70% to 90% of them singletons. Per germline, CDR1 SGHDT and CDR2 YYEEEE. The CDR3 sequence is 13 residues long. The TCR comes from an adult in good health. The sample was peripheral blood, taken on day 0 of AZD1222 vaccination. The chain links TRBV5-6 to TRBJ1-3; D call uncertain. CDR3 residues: CAGSLLNGNTIYF. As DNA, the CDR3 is TGTGCCGGCAGCTTACTCAATGGAAACACCATATATTTT. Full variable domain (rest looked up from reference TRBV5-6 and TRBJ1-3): DAGVTQSPTHLIKTRGQQVTLRCSPKSGHDTVSWYQQALGQGPQFIFQYYEEEERQRGNFPDRFSGHQFPNYSSELNVNALLLGDSALYLCAGSLLNGNTIYFGEGSWLTVV.